These 9 T cell receptor beta chains were all obtained from the same sample, sequenced in a study of T cells in Graves' hyperthyroidism and ophthalmopathy. The source material, RNA transcripts, was used to amplify TCR beta CDR3 regions. The HTBI primer set served for first-round RT-PCR of the TCR CDR3. MiXCR, applied by TCRdb to the multiplex PCR reads, yields one record per CDR3 protein. Here the sample spans more than 550,000 distinct CDR3 sequences, around 20% being singletons. Sample: blood. The receptors derive from a woman between 50 and 59 years old with Graves' hyperthyroidism that later progressed to Graves' ophthalmopathy.

This clonotype was observed a handful of times. The rearrangement uses TRBV30 and TRBJ2-2, with 7 bases matching TRBD1. Per germline, CDR1 GTSNPN and CDR2 SVGIG (reference sequence). J was trimmed by 1 base and V by 4 bases; bases with no gene match: 6. The CDR3 runs to 15 residues. The CDR3 loop reads CAWKTRQGNTGELFF. The CDR3 DNA sequence: TGTGCCTGGAAGACGAGACAGGGGAACACCGGGGAGCTGTTTTTT. The whole variable domain, remainder taken from reference TRBV30 and TRBJ2-2, is SQTIHQWPATLVQPVGSPLSLECTVEGTSNPNLYWYRQAAGRGLQLLFYSVGIGQISSEVPQNLSASRPQDRQFILSSKKLLLSDSGFYLCAWKTRQGNTGELFFGEGSRLTVL.

The chain recombines TRBV12-3 or TRBV12-4 with TRBJ1-2; TRBD1 aligns across 7 bases. V shed 5 bases, J shed 0 bases, and the junction held 6 bases outside the gene matches. The CDR3 loop spans 15 amino acids. CDR3 bases: TGTGCCAGCAGTCCTAGGGACAGACCTAACTATGGCTACACCTTC. This sequence encodes CASSPRDRPNYGYTF.

The CDR3 nucleotides are TGTGCCAGCAGCTGGACTAGCGGGGGGGCTGAGACCCAGTACTTC. Encoded protein: CASSWTSGGAETQYF. The chain employs TRBV11-2 and TRBJ2-5; TRBD2 matches at 15 bases. From germline, CDR1 is SGHAT and CDR2 FQNNGV. This CDR3 has 15 amino acids. J gave up 5 bases and V 4 bases, and 2 bases lay outside the gene matches.

The chain links TRBV5-1 to TRBJ1-2; D not resolved. Germline V gives CDR1 SGHRS, CDR2 YFSETQ. V dropped 4 bases and J dropped 6 bases, with 13 bases sitting between them. This CDR3 has 13 residues. As DNA, the CDR3 is TGCGCCAGCAGCCTGTCTGTTTTGGATGGCTACACCTTC. Translating it yields CASSLSVLDGYTF.

This clonotype was counted at least ten times. The J gene is TRBJ1-1, the V gene TRBV18; 7 bases line up with TRBD1. The trim removed 3 bases at V and 12 bases at J, leaving 7 bases unmatched. The CDR3 is 12 residues long. Germline assignment: CDR1 KGHSH and CDR2 LQKENI. In nucleotides, the CDR3 is TGTGCCAGCTCACCCGGGGACAGTTTGACTTTCTTT. Its protein product is CASSPGDSLTFF.

This clonotype was found many times. The rearrangement uses TRBV11-2 and TRBJ1-4; unclear D gene. CDR3 length: 15 residues. The V gene's germline CDR1 is SGHAT and CDR2 FQNNGV. Trimming stripped 2 bases from V and 3 bases from J, with 10 bases between. In DNA form, the CDR3 reads TGTGCCAGCAGCTTATATGGGCTACCTAATGAAAAACTGTTTTTT. Translation gives CASSLYGLPNEKLFF.

The rearrangement uses TRBV19 and TRBJ2-1, with 7 bases identical to TRBD1. V lost 7 bases, J lost 2 bases, and 8 bases stayed unmatched. Germline V gives CDR1 LNHDA, CDR2 SQIVND (reference sequence). The length of the CDR3 is 15 residues. The DNA of the CDR3 is TGTGCCAGTACAACAGGGGCCTTAGCCTACAATGAGCAGTTCTTC. Its protein product is CASTTGALAYNEQFF.

This chain uses TRBV6-1 with TRBJ2-7, with D possibly TRBD2 on 5 matching bases. This CDR3 region has 13 residues. Germline-derived CDR1 and CDR2 are MNHNS and SASEGT. The germline V and J ends were trimmed by 7 bases and 3 bases, with 13 bases remaining between them. The CDR3: CASTPPGSYEQYF. CDR3 sequence (DNA): TGTGCCAGCACCCCCCCGGGGAGCTACGAGCAGTACTTC.

V usage is TRBV5-1 and J usage is TRBJ2-7; 7 bases match TRBD1. CDR1 is SGHRS and CDR2 is YFSETQ in the germline V gene. The CDR3 has 15 amino acids. J gave up 3 bases and V 6 bases, and 12 bases lay outside the gene matches. The CDR3 nucleotides are TGCGCCAGCAACCCTTCCGGGACAGATTACTACGAGCAGTACTTC. The encoded protein is CASNPSGTDYYEQYF.